Below are 19 T cell receptor beta chains sequenced from a single sample in a study of blood T cells in healthy people across ages. Alongside a J-beta primer mix, a sample-barcoded 5' primer served in a second PCR lasting 7 to 11 cycles. TCRdb redid the calling of the 5' RACE reads with MiXCR, one entry per CDR3 protein. Here the sample spans over a million distinct CDR3 sequences, approximately 60% being singletons. The specimen sequenced was blood. The receptors here all came from a man between 18 and 29 years old in good health.

This clonotype was observed a single time. The V and J genes are TRBV5-1 and TRBJ2-2; the D is unclear. The CDR3 is made up of 16 amino acids. Germline V gives CDR1 SGHRS, CDR2 YFSETQ. Trimming left V 1 base short and J 1 base short, with 11 bases between. The CDR3 DNA is TGCGCCAGCAGCTTGCCTAACCCGGGGAACACCGGGGAGCTGTTTTTT. Translation: CASSLPNPGNTGELFF.

The chain is built from TRBV20-1 and TRBJ1-5; D unresolved. In germline, CDR1 is DFQATT, CDR2 SNEGSKA (reference sequence). This CDR3 is 14 amino acids long. Trimming cost V 1 base and J 2 bases, with 9 bases left between them. CDR3 protein: CSARGGYGNQPQHF. The DNA for the CDR3 is TGCAGTGCTAGAGGAGGGTACGGCAATCAGCCCCAGCATTTT.

In this sample, this clonotype turned up a few times. This sequence joins TRBV7-2 and TRBJ2-7; D gene unclear. V shed 3 bases and J shed 3 bases, with 9 bases lying between them. Germline V gene sequence: CDR1 SGHTA, CDR2 FQGNSA. The CDR3 loop spans 13 amino acids. The CDR3 is CASSFYNNYEQYF. The CDR3 DNA follows: TGTGCCAGCAGCTTTTACAATAACTACGAGCAGTACTTC.

The CDR3 DNA is TGTGCCATCAGTGAGACGAGCGCGCTCGCATATGGCTACACCTTC. Translating it yields CAISETSALAYGYTF. The genes are TRBV10-3 and TRBJ1-2; D remains ambiguous. V dropped 2 bases and J dropped 5 bases, with 15 bases sitting between them. Germline CDR1 reads ENHRY; CDR2 reads SYGVKD. The CDR3 is made up of 15 amino acids.

The rearrangement joins TRBV7-9 to TRBJ1-2; TRBD1 is a possible D gene (5 bases). The CDR3 runs to 15 residues. V lost 5 bases, J lost 7 bases, and 20 bases lay in between. CDR1 and CDR2 from the germline V gene are SEHNR and FQNEAQ (reference sequence). The CDR3 region has the DNA TGTGCCAGCAGCCTCGGGACTCAACCTGGGGGTGGCTACACCTTC. Amino acids: CASSLGTQPGGGYTF.

The rearrangement joins TRBV7-9 to TRBJ2-7; TRBD1 might be the D (6 bases). Trimming stripped 5 bases from V and 2 bases from J, with 13 bases between. The CDR3 runs to 14 residues. Germline V gives CDR1 SEHNR, CDR2 FQNEAQ (reference sequence). The CDR3 is CASSTTGSTYEQYF. Here the CDR3 DNA reads TGTGCCAGCAGCACTACAGGGTCCACCTACGAGCAGTACTTC.

The chain joins TRBV4-3 to TRBJ2-4, with 9 positions matching TRBD1. TRBJ2-7 explains the end of the DNA better; the J call may be wrong. The germline V gene has CDR1 LGHNA and CDR2 YSLEER. This CDR3 is 17 amino acids long. The CDR3 reads CASSQASGTGQTYEQYF. The CDR3 DNA reads TGCGCCAGCAGCCAAGCCTCCGGGACAGGGCAGACCTACGAGCAGTACTTC.

This clonotype was recorded a few times. The J gene is TRBJ1-2, the V gene TRBV28, with D possibly TRBD1 on 5 matching bases. CDR1 is MDHEN and CDR2 is SYDVKM in the germline V gene. V was trimmed by 3 bases and J by 4 bases, leaving 33 bases between them. The CDR3 contains 21 residues. The CDR3 region is CASSLGQIPRFPPPPRYGYTF. DNA of the CDR3: TGTGCCAGCAGTTTGGGGCAGATCCCTCGGTTCCCCCCACCACCCCGCTATGGCTACACCTTC.

With regard to this clonotype: One end of the junction varies from germline; a read error may be responsible. J is TRBJ1-2 and V is TRBV7-9; D may be TRBD1 (5 bases). The length of the CDR3 is 13 residues. Germline CDR1 SEHNR, CDR2 FQNEAQ (reference sequence). CDR3 residues: CASSVAEGDGYTF. In nucleotides, the CDR3 is TGTGCCAGCAGCGTAGCCGAAGGGGATGGCTACACCTTC.

J is TRBJ2-7 and V is TRBV28; 7 nucleotides align to TRBD1. Germline V gene sequence: CDR1 MDHEN, CDR2 SYDVKM. Trimming removed 2 bases from V and 10 bases from J; junction bases left unmatched: 17. CDR3 size: 16 residues. The CDR3 sequence is CASSLVQGEYQEAQYF. In DNA, the CDR3 is TGTGCCAGCAGTTTAGTCCAGGGGGAGTATCAAGAGGCCCAGTACTTC.

The chain uses TRBV2 and TRBJ2-3; 11 bases line up with TRBD2. V lost 0 bases and J lost 2; bases outside the gene matches: 7. CDR1 is SNHLY and CDR2 is FYNNEI in the germline V gene. The CDR3 spans 18 residues. The CDR3 DNA reads as TGTGCCAGCAGTGAAGCGCTACTAGCGGGGGATTACACAGATACGCAGTATTTT. Translated: CASSEALLAGDYTDTQYF.

The chain combines TRBV6-2 or TRBV6-3 with TRBJ2-3; tentatively, D is TRBD1 or TRBD2 (5 bases each). Trimming took 6 bases from V and 8 from J, leaving 15 bases between them. This CDR3 has 13 residues. CDR1 MNHEY and CDR2 SVGEGT come from the germline V gene. The CDR3 sequence: CASSRTTGTTQYF. Written as DNA, the CDR3 is TGTGCCAGCAGCCGCACCACCGGGACTACGCAGTATTTT.

The chain recombines TRBV10-3 with TRBJ2-3, with D possibly being TRBD1 (6 bases). CDR3 length: 15 amino acids. Germline V lookup: CDR1 ENHRY, CDR2 SYGVKD. Between the trimmed V and J ends, which lost 3 bases and 1 base, there was a span of 11 bases. CDR3 sequence: CAISERTAGTDTQYF. The CDR3 coding sequence is TGTGCCATCAGTGAAAGGACAGCTGGCACAGATACGCAGTATTTT.

A few counts support this clonotype. A junction boundary mismatches the germline segment, possibly from a read error. The chain has TRBV4-1 and TRBJ2-3; possible D gene TRBD2, 5 bases. The CDR3 extends over 16 amino acids. Germline V gene sequence: CDR1 MGHRA, CDR2 YSYEKL. The CDR3 DNA follows: TGCGCCAGCAGCCAAAATGCGGCTGCTAGCACGGATACGCAGTATTTT. Protein sequence: CASSQNAAASTDTQYF.

This sequence joins TRBV20-1 and TRBJ2-3; D unresolved. CDR3 length: 14 residues. Germline loops: CDR1 DFQATT, CDR2 SNEGSKA (reference sequence). V shed 3 bases and J shed 0 bases, with 10 bases lying between them. The CDR3 loop is CSARESISTDTQYF. The CDR3 DNA is TGCAGTGCTAGGGAGAGTATTAGCACAGATACGCAGTATTTT.

The chain joins TRBV6-6 to TRBJ1-2; 7 nucleotides line up with TRBD1. The V and J ends lost 2 bases and 6 bases, in that order; junction bases with no gene match: 9. CDR1 and CDR2 from the germline V gene are MNHNY and SVGAGI (reference sequence). The CDR3 has 15 amino acids. CDR3 in amino acids: CASSYEGRGFDGYTF. The CDR3, as DNA: TGTGCCAGCAGTTACGAAGGCAGGGGGTTTGATGGCTACACCTTC.

As concerns this clonotype: Mismatch with germline at one junction end may stem from a read error. The CDR3 region is CASSQGDSPPHF. CDR3 nucleotides: TGTGCCAGCAGCCAAGGGGATTCACCCCCCCACTTT. The V gene is TRBV3-1, the J gene TRBJ1-6; D gene unclear. CDR1 and CDR2 from the germline V gene are LGHDT and YNNKEL (reference sequence). The length of the CDR3 is 12 residues.

This sequence joins TRBV7-9 and TRBJ1-1, with 11 bases identical to TRBD1. V shed 6 bases and J 0 bases; nucleotides not matched to a gene: 6. Germline V gene data show CDR1 as SEHNR and CDR2 as FQNEAQ (reference sequence). This CDR3 comprises 16 residues. The CDR3 sequence: CASSTGTGGLNTEAFF. CDR3 DNA sequence: TGTGCCAGCAGTACCGGGACAGGGGGGTTGAACACTGAAGCTTTCTTT.

V and J are TRBV10-3 and TRBJ2-2; 8 positions match TRBD1. The CDR3 length is 15 residues. From germline, CDR1 is ENHRY and CDR2 SYGVKD. Trimming took 4 bases from V and 5 from J; bases not matched to a gene: 6. CDR3 nucleotide sequence: TGTGCCATCAGTGGCCCGGACAGGGAAACCGGGGAGCTGTTTTTT. The encoded protein is CAISGPDRETGELFF.